This T cell receptor (beta chain) was observed in a study of memory CD4+ T cells and cytomegalovirus serostatus. Trimming left V 3 bases short and J 3 bases short, with 5 bases between. The CDR3 is 12 residues long. From germline, CDR1 is SGHNT and CDR2 YYREEE (reference sequence). Study results and limitations: The CMV-associated TCR signature appears largely within the CD4+ memory repertoire. Each of approximately 70 CMV-associated TCRbeta sequences occurred in one to five individuals.

Produced via immunoSEQ multiplex PCR; TCRdb's table is partial and in-frame only. Among under 75,000 clones, less than 85% were seen once, and the ten largest hold almost 0.55%. Only one count was recorded for this clone. Its antigen remains unknown. Single viable CD3+CD4+CD8-CD45RO+ cells were sorted as the memory CD4+ T cells. Total CD4+ T cells were enriched by CD4 positive selection. Sequenced sample: memory CD4+ T cells from blood. The sequence derives from an adult in good health and CMV-seronegative. Some clones in this sample may be carry-over from other donors' samples. This chain connects TRBV5-4 to TRBJ2-3, with D uncertain. As DNA, the CDR3 is TGTGCCAGCAGCTCCGAGACAGATACGCAGTATTTT. It yields the protein CASSSETDTQYF.